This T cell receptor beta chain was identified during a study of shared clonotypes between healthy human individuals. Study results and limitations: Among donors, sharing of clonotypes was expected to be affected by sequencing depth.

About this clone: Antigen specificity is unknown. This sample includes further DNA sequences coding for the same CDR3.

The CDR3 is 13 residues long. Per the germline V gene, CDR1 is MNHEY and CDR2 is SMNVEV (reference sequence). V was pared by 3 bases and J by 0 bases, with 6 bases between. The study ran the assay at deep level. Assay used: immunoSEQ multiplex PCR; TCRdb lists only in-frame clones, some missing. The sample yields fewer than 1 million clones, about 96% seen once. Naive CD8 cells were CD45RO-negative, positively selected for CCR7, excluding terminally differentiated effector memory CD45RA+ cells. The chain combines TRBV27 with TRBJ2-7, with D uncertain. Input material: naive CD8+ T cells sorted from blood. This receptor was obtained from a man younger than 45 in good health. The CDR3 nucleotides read TGTGCCAGCAGTTTTGGTGGCTCCTACGAGCAGTACTTC. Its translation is CASSFGGSYEQYF.